The 3 T cell receptor beta chains below all came from one sample that was sequenced in a study of cytotoxic CD8 clonotypes in ibrutinib-treated CLL. Using immunoSEQ multiplex PCR, the repertoire was profiled, and TCRdb retains in-frame clones only, with some absent. In the table there are under 50,000 clones, about 70% of which are singletons. The sample in question was PBMCs, obtained at disease progression, from a patient treated with ibrutinib. These TCRs come from a human donor with chronic lymphocytic leukemia.

By sample share, this clone is medium-sized. The chain employs TRBV19 and TRBJ1-2; no firm D call. The CDR3 extends over 14 amino acids. V lost 3 bases and J 1 base, leaving 9 bases between the germline ends. The germline V gene encodes CDR1 LNHDA and CDR2 SQIVND (reference sequence). The CDR3: CASSMGGSNYGYTF. The CDR3 region has the DNA TGTGCCAGTAGTATGGGTGGGAGTAACTATGGCTACACCTTC.

The CDR3 nucleotides are TGTGCCAGCAGCCGATCTAGCGGAGGGGGCAATGAGCAGTTCTTC. It translates to CASSRSSGGGNEQFF. V is TRBV13 and J is TRBJ2-1; perhaps TRBD2 as D (7 bases). The CDR3 is 15 amino acids. The V and J ends lost 5 bases and 6 bases respectively, with 17 bases between them. Germline CDR1 PRHDT, CDR2 FYEKMQ (reference sequence).

The chain couples TRBV7-2 to TRBJ2-5; D remains unclear. The germline V and J ends were trimmed by 0 bases and 5 bases, with 7 bases remaining between them. CDR3 length: 13 residues. Germline CDR1 SGHTA, CDR2 FQGNSA. CDR3 DNA: TGTGCCAGCAGCTTAGCCTTCGGGGAGACCCAGTACTTC. This codes for CASSLAFGETQYF.